Shown below are 26 T cell receptor beta chains from a single sample sequenced in a study of blood T cell repertoires in COVID-19. Here immunoSEQ multiplex PCR was the method, and the copy in TCRdb shows in-frame clones only, minus some. The table includes about 310,000 clones, 90% detected once. Specimen: peripheral blood. The receptor source for this set is a woman aged 35 to 49 with COVID-19, enrolled during active disease.

The rearrangement joins TRBV5-1 to TRBJ2-3, with 7 bases fitting TRBD1. Germline trimming cut 4 bases from V and 6 bases from J; bases unmatched to any gene: 5. CDR3 size: 13 residues. Germline CDR1 SGHRS, CDR2 YFSETQ. Here the CDR3 reads CASSGDSMDTQYF. CDR3 DNA sequence: TGCGCCAGCAGCGGGGACAGTATGGATACGCAGTATTTT.

The rearrangement links TRBV18 to TRBJ2-3; maybe TRBD2 (6 bases). CDR3 size: 16 residues. Germline V gives CDR1 KGHSH, CDR2 LQKENI. The ends were cut back, 4 bases at V and 5 bases at J, with 19 bases in the middle. DNA of the CDR3: TGTGCCAGCTCACTCCGCTCTAGCGCCCGCGGAGATACGCAGTATTTT. This sequence encodes CASSLRSSARGDTQYF.

CDR3 nucleotides: TGCAGCGTCTATGGACAGAACACTGAAGCTTTCTTT. It is translated as CSVYGQNTEAFF. The J gene is TRBJ1-1, the V gene TRBV29-1; possible D gene TRBD1, 5 bases. CDR3 length equals 12 residues. Germline CDR1 is SQVTM and CDR2 is ANQGSEA. V shed 6 bases and J shed 1 base, with 9 bases lying between them.

This CDR3 reads CASSLEGQTGFAGELFF. For the CDR3, the DNA is TGTGCCAGCAGCTTAGAGGGACAGACAGGGTTTGCCGGGGAGCTGTTTTTT. The genes are TRBV11-3 and TRBJ2-2, with TRBD1 matching 7 bases. CDR1 SGHNT and CDR2 YENEEA come from the germline V gene. V trimming: 0 bases; J trimming: 6 bases; junction bases outside the gene matches: 10. The length of the CDR3 is 17 residues.

V is TRBV6-2 or TRBV6-3 and J is TRBJ2-1; 8 bases agree with TRBD2. CDR1 is MNHEY and CDR2 is SVGEGT in the germline V gene. This CDR3 region has 17 residues. V gave up 5 bases and J gave up 5 bases; unmatched junction bases: 14. The DNA of the CDR3 is TGTGCCAGCAGTATCCGCGGACGCGGGAGGAGCGACAATGAGCAGTTCTTC. It codes for CASSIRGRGRSDNEQFF.

The chain carries TRBV6-5 and TRBJ1-2, with D perhaps matching TRBD1 (6 bases). The CDR3 runs to 14 residues. CDR1 and CDR2 from the germline V gene are MNHEY and SVGAGI. V shed 6 bases and J shed 4 bases, with 15 bases lying between them. The CDR3 DNA reads TGTGCCAGCAGGCTGGACAGAAACCTCTATGGCTACACCTTC. It codes for CASRLDRNLYGYTF.

This clone is a singleton in its sample. V gene TRBV27 combines with J gene TRBJ2-7, with D perhaps matching TRBD2 (6 bases). This CDR3 is 13 amino acids long. CDR1 and CDR2 (germline): MNHEY, SMNVEV (reference sequence). V was pared by 7 bases and J by 6 bases, with 16 bases between. The CDR3 region has the DNA TGTGCCAGCACCACGTCCGGGACTGGCGAGCAGTACTTC. Its translation: CASTTSGTGEQYF.

The gene calls are TRBV13 and TRBJ2-1; the match to TRBD2 covers 8 bases. The ends lost 3 bases at V and 4 bases at J; junction bases unmatched: 5. Germline values: CDR1 PRHDT, CDR2 FYEKMQ (reference sequence). CDR3 size: 15 residues. CDR3 in DNA: TGTGCCAGCAGCTTTAGACTAGCGAGTTACAATGAGCAGTTCTTC. It encodes CASSFRLASYNEQFF.

This chain links TRBV11-2 with TRBJ2-1, with D possibly TRBD2 on 6 matching bases. This CDR3 comprises 15 residues. V was trimmed by 8 bases and J by 3 bases, leaving 17 bases between them. Germline CDR1 SGHAT, CDR2 FQNNGV. This CDR3 is CASLPGLGNYNEQFF. CDR3 nucleotides: TGTGCCAGCCTCCCGGGACTGGGGAACTACAATGAGCAGTTCTTC.

The chain couples TRBV28 to TRBJ1-6; D gene unclear. The CDR3 consists of 18 residues. V was cut by 2 bases and J by 3 bases, with 17 bases left in between. Germline V gene sequence: CDR1 MDHEN, CDR2 SYDVKM. The CDR3 reads CASSLRGPRADYNSPLHF. The CDR3 nucleotides are TGTGCCAGCAGTTTACGGGGTCCGAGGGCAGACTATAATTCACCCCTCCACTTT.

The V and J genes are TRBV28 and TRBJ2-3; TRBD2 matches 7 bases. Per the germline V gene, CDR1 is MDHEN and CDR2 is SYDVKM. The CDR3 length is 16 residues. V trimming: 9 bases; J trimming: 2 bases; junction bases outside the gene matches: 14. The CDR3 spells CASPPGLSYHTDTQYF. CDR3 coding DNA: TGTGCCAGTCCCCCGGGACTAAGCTACCACACAGATACGCAGTATTTT.

V gene TRBV7-2 combines with J gene TRBJ2-1; a weak D match, TRBD1 (5 bases). The CDR3 is 13 residues long. Between the trimmed V and J ends, which lost 5 bases and 8 bases, there was a span of 13 bases. Looked up from germline, CDR1 is SGHTA and CDR2 is FQGNSA. For the CDR3, the DNA is TGTGCCAGCAGCCTCGGACAAGACCATGAGCAGTTCTTC. This codes for CASSLGQDHEQFF.

The chain recombines TRBV3-1 (or the pseudogene TRBV3-2) with TRBJ2-3; TRBD2 matches 13 bases. The germline V gene has CDR1 LGHDT and CDR2 YNNKEL (reference sequence). Unmatched junction bases numbered 15, after V lost 4 bases and J lost 5 bases. The CDR3 extends over 19 amino acids. CDR3 nucleotides: TGTGCCAGCAGCCTTTCCCTACTAGCGGGGGGGCCGAGAGGAGATACGCAGTATTTT. As protein: CASSLSLLAGGPRGDTQYF.

The rearrangement joins TRBV9 to TRBJ1-2, with 8 bases matching TRBD1. CDR3 length equals 16 residues. Losses at the gene ends were 3 bases for V and 1 base for J; bases not matched to a gene: 8. Germline V gene sequence: CDR1 SGDLS, CDR2 YYNGEE. The CDR3 nucleotides read TGTGCCAGCAGCGCGACAGGGGACCGAGTTAACTATGGCTACACCTTC. Translated, it gives CASSATGDRVNYGYTF.

This rearrangement joins TRBV9 to TRBJ2-7; D is possibly TRBD2 (6 bases). Germline assignment: CDR1 SGDLS and CDR2 YYNGEE. Trimming took 0 bases from V and 5 from J, leaving 15 bases between them. CDR3 length: 15 residues. CDR3: CASSVAVGGVNEQYF. In nucleotides, the CDR3 is TGTGCCAGCAGCGTAGCAGTGGGGGGAGTGAACGAGCAGTACTTC. The variable domain in full, with the rest retrieved from reference TRBV9 and TRBJ2-7, is DSGVTQTPKHLITATGQRVTLRCSPRSGDLSVYWYQQSLDQGLQFLIQYYNGEERAKGNILERFSAQQFPDLHSELNLSSLELGDSALYFCASSVAVGGVNEQYFGPGTRLTVT.

The CDR3 sequence is CASSLYSQVNEKLFF. DNA of the CDR3: TGTGCCAGCAGCTTATATTCACAGGTTAATGAAAAACTGTTTTTT. This chain connects TRBV7-2 to TRBJ1-4, with D perhaps matching TRBD1 (5 bases). Trimming took 2 bases from V and 4 from J, leaving 11 bases between them. This CDR3 is 15 amino acids long. CDR1 and CDR2 from the germline V gene are SGHTA and FQGNSA.

This rearrangement joins TRBV25-1 to TRBJ2-2, with 9 bases that match TRBD2. Trimming took 1 base from V and 0 from J; bases not matched to a gene: 3. Germline V gene sequence: CDR1 MGHDK, CDR2 SYGVNS. CDR3 size: 17 residues. The CDR3 bases are TGTGCCAGCAGTGAATTTAGCGGGGGACCGAACACCGGGGAGCTGTTTTTT. It encodes CASSEFSGGPNTGELFF.

This clone was counted a few times. V is TRBV5-1 and J is TRBJ1-4; no clear D gene. V was cut by 0 bases and J by 7 bases, with 7 bases left in between. From germline, CDR1 is SGHRS and CDR2 YFSETQ. This CDR3 region has 13 residues. CDR3 DNA sequence: TGCGCCAGCAGCTTGGGTTTTAGTGAAAAACTGTTTTTT. Encoded protein: CASSLGFSEKLFF.

This sequence joins TRBV6-7 and TRBJ2-7; weak D call: TRBD2 (6 bases). TRBV6-7 is known as an ORF, though its function is uncertain. The CDR3 sequence is 14 residues long. Trimming took 6 bases from V and 0 from J, leaving 12 bases between them. This CDR3 reads CASSGGGSSYEQYF. For the CDR3, the DNA is TGTGCCAGCAGCGGGGGAGGCAGCTCCTACGAGCAGTACTTC.

The rearrangement joins TRBV28 to TRBJ1-1; D unclear. This CDR3 comprises 14 residues. Germline assignment: CDR1 MDHEN and CDR2 SYDVKM. V was pared by 3 bases and J by 4 bases, with 12 bases between. The CDR3, as DNA: TGTGCCAGCAGTTTCGGAGTGTTGGGCACTGAAGCTTTCTTT. Encoded protein: CASSFGVLGTEAFF.

The chain uses TRBV10-3 and TRBJ2-5; TRBD2 matches at 7 bases. Germline CDR1 is ENHRY and CDR2 is SYGVKD. The CDR3 totals 17 residues. V lost 5 bases and J lost 5; bases outside the gene matches: 17. CDR3 bases: TGTGCCATCAGTAAAGCGGGGCCTCCCCTTTCGCTCGAGACCCAGTACTTC. It specifies CAISKAGPPLSLETQYF.

The chain links TRBV5-1 to TRBJ1-2; 7 positions match TRBD1. The CDR3 spans 14 residues. The trim removed 2 bases at V and 5 bases at J, leaving 6 bases unmatched. Germline CDR1 and CDR2: SGHRS and YFSETQ. DNA of the CDR3: TGCGCCAGCAGCTTCGAGGGGGCGGAGTATGGCTACACCTTC. It encodes CASSFEGAEYGYTF.

This chain joins TRBV6-4 and TRBJ1-2, with 10 nucleotides matching TRBD1. The CDR3 is 15 residues long. The germline gives CDR1 MRHNA, CDR2 SNTAGT. V trimming: 7 bases; J trimming: 6 bases; junction bases outside the gene matches: 11. CDR3 sequence (DNA): TGTGCCAGCAAGGAGACCCGCGGGACAGGGGATGGCTACACCTTC. This codes for CASKETRGTGDGYTF.

The genes are TRBV19 and TRBJ1-4; tentative D call: TRBD1 (6 bases). CDR1 and CDR2 (germline): LNHDA, SQIVND (reference sequence). The CDR3 is made up of 12 amino acids. Trimming stripped 8 bases from V and 9 bases from J, with 13 bases between. This CDR3 reads CASHQQGKKLFF. As DNA, the CDR3 is TGTGCCAGTCACCAACAGGGAAAAAAACTGTTTTTT.

V gene TRBV7-2 combines with J gene TRBJ1-5, with TRBD1 as a possible D gene (6 bases). This CDR3 spans 15 amino acids. V gave up 5 bases and J gave up 2 bases, with 13 bases separating them. Germline V lookup: CDR1 SGHTA, CDR2 FQGNSA. The CDR3 region is CASSMDSRGNQPQHF. The CDR3 DNA reads as TGTGCCAGCAGCATGGACAGCAGAGGCAATCAGCCCCAGCATTTT.

V usage is TRBV13 and J usage is TRBJ1-6, with D possibly TRBD1 on 6 matching bases. The V end lost 5 bases, the J end lost 6 bases, and 14 bases lay between the germline ends. The germline CDR1 and CDR2 sequences are PRHDT and FYEKMQ (reference sequence). The CDR3 is 15 amino acids. CDR3 sequence reads: CASSPQGLGNSPLHF. The DNA for the CDR3 is TGTGCCAGCAGCCCCCAGGGGCTGGGTAATTCACCCCTCCACTTT.